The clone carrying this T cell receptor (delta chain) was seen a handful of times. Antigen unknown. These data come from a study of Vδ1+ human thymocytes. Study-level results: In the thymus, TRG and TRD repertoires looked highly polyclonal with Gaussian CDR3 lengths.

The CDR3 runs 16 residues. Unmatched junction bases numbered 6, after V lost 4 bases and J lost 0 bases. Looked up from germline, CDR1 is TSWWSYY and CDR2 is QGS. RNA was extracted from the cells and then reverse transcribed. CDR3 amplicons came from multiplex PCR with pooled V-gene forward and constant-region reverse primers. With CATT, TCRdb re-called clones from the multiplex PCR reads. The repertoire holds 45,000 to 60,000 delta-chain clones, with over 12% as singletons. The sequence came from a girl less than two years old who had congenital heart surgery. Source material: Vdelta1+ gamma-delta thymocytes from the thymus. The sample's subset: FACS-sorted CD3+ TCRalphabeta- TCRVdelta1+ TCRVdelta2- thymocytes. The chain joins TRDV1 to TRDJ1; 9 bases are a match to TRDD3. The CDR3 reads CALGVGGGYYTDKLIF. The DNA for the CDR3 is TGTGCTCTTGGGGTTGGGGGGGGATACTACACCGATAAACTCATCTTT.